Shown below are 31 T cell receptor beta chains from a single sample sequenced in a study of early T cells in non-severe SARS-CoV-2 infection. TCRdb re-analysed the 5' RACE reads in MiXCR, keeping a single row per CDR3 protein. The table shows around 56,000 distinct CDR3 sequences, with 13% occurring only once. Sequenced material: whole blood, taken at baseline. The receptors derive from an adult who was a healthcare worker with PCR-confirmed SARS-CoV-2 infection or an uninfected control (not recorded which).

This clonotype was recorded many times. The gene calls are TRBV7-9 and TRBJ1-3; D may be TRBD1 (6 bases). The length of the CDR3 is 14 residues. Trimming took 5 bases from V and 0 from J, leaving 8 bases between them. Germline CDR1 is SEHNR and CDR2 is FQNEAQ (reference sequence). The CDR3 is CASSPDSSGNTIYF. Here the CDR3 DNA reads TGTGCCAGCAGCCCGGACAGCTCTGGAAACACCATATATTTT.

The V and J genes are TRBV3-1 and TRBJ2-1; 11 nucleotides match TRBD2. J gave up 4 bases and V 1 base, and 6 bases lay outside the gene matches. The CDR3 is 17 residues long. Per the germline V gene, CDR1 is LGHDT and CDR2 is YNNKEL (reference sequence). The CDR3 DNA reads TGTGCCAGCAGCCAAGGGGCTAGCGGGGGGTCATACAATGAGCAGTTCTTC. Translation: CASSQGASGGSYNEQFF.

The chain links TRBV4-1 to TRBJ2-5, with D possibly being TRBD2 (6 bases). V was shortened by 0 bases and J by 7 bases, with 15 bases between the two germline ends. Germline loops: CDR1 MGHRA, CDR2 YSYEKL. The CDR3 consists of 15 residues. The CDR3 reads CASSQDRGGLGTQYF. In DNA form, the CDR3 reads TGCGCCAGCAGCCAAGATCGGGGAGGCCTAGGGACCCAGTACTTC.

This clonotype appeared a few times. V gene TRBV7-9 combines with J gene TRBJ2-7; 7 bases fit TRBD2. The CDR3 spans 13 residues. The trim removed 5 bases at V and 4 bases at J, leaving 5 bases unmatched. In germline, CDR1 is SEHNR, CDR2 FQNEAQ (reference sequence). Here the CDR3 reads CASSLPGGYEQYF. In nucleotides, the CDR3 is TGTGCCAGCAGCCTCCCGGGGGGTTACGAGCAGTACTTC.

This clonotype occurred many times. This chain joins TRBV18 and TRBJ1-5, with D perhaps TRBD1 (5 bases). The CDR3 length is 15 residues. Germline V gene sequence: CDR1 KGHSH, CDR2 LQKENI. Trimming took 3 bases from V and 5 from J, leaving 14 bases between them. The CDR3 sequence: CASSPSPGWDQPQHF. The CDR3 DNA sequence: TGTGCCAGCTCACCTTCTCCAGGGTGGGATCAGCCCCAGCATTTT.

Only a few counts were recorded for this clonotype. The gene calls are TRBV7-2 and TRBJ2-7; D is ambiguous. The V end lost 1 base, the J end lost 6 bases, and 10 bases lay between the germline ends. The CDR3 is 13 residues long. Germline CDR1 SGHTA, CDR2 FQGNSA. The CDR3 coding sequence is TGTGCCAGCAGCTTAGGACCGGCACTCGAGCAGTACTTC. This gives the protein CASSLGPALEQYF.

This clonotype occurred a few times. This chain joins TRBV19 and TRBJ2-1; a possible D gene is TRBD2 (6 bases). This CDR3 is 16 amino acids long. Trimming left V 7 bases short and J 2 bases short, with 18 bases between. The germline V gene has CDR1 LNHDA and CDR2 SQIVND (reference sequence). DNA of the CDR3: TGTGCCAGTACCCCCGGGCAGCGGAGGGCCTACAATGAGCAGTTCTTC. This codes for CASTPGQRRAYNEQFF.

The chain has TRBV27 and TRBJ2-7; a weak D match, TRBD2 (7 bases). This CDR3 has 14 residues. Trimming left V 3 bases short and J 2 bases short, with 11 bases between. From germline, CDR1 is MNHEY and CDR2 SMNVEV (reference sequence). DNA for the CDR3: TGTGCCAGCAGTTTTCAGGGGAGGGCCTACGAGCAGTACTTC. This encodes CASSFQGRAYEQYF.

This chain links TRBV20-1 with TRBJ2-7; 7 nucleotides line up with TRBD1. V shed 5 bases, J shed 2 bases, and the junction held 6 bases outside the gene matches. The CDR3 runs to 13 residues. The V gene's germline CDR1 is DFQATT and CDR2 SNEGSKA (reference sequence). In nucleotides, the CDR3 is TGCAGTGCTCCCGGACAGGACACCTACGAGCAGTACTTC. This codes for CSAPGQDTYEQYF.

The chain links TRBV10-3 to TRBJ2-3, with a weak D call TRBD1 (6 bases). This CDR3 spans 14 amino acids. V lost 4 bases, J lost 1 base, and 9 bases lay in between. CDR1 and CDR2 (germline): ENHRY, SYGVKD. The CDR3 DNA reads TGTGCCATCAGTGGAGGGGGTGGCACAGATACGCAGTATTTT. The encoded protein is CAISGGGGTDTQYF.

Only a few counts were recorded for this clonotype. The rearrangement joins TRBV7-2 to TRBJ2-1, with D possibly TRBD2 on 5 matching bases. The length of the CDR3 is 13 residues. Trimming cost V 4 bases and J 9 bases, with 13 bases left between them. Germline CDR1 reads SGHTA; CDR2 reads FQGNSA. The CDR3 DNA is TGTGCCAGCAGCTCCAGCGTGGCGGGTGAGCAGTTCTTC. This sequence encodes CASSSSVAGEQFF.

This chain uses TRBV2 with TRBJ2-3; 10 nucleotides line up with TRBD2. The CDR3 sequence is 16 residues long. V shed 4 bases and J 0 bases; nucleotides not matched to a gene: 4. Germline V lookup: CDR1 SNHLY, CDR2 FYNNEI. The CDR3 nucleotides are TGTGCCAGCAGTGTTACTAGCGGGGAGAGCACAGATACGCAGTATTTT. As protein: CASSVTSGESTDTQYF.

J is TRBJ2-1 and V is TRBV29-1, with D possibly called TRBD1 or TRBD2 (5 bases each). V lost 5 bases and J lost 3, with 14 bases in between. CDR1 is SQVTM and CDR2 is ANQGSEA in the germline V gene. There are 14 residues in the CDR3. The CDR3 reads CSVSGTRNYNEQFF. CDR3 DNA sequence: TGCAGCGTTTCCGGGACCAGGAACTACAATGAGCAGTTCTTC.

The chain carries TRBV5-6 and TRBJ2-7; 8 bases map to TRBD1. This CDR3 is built from 13 residues. V gave up 3 bases and J gave up 4 bases; unmatched junction bases: 3. The germline CDR1 and CDR2 sequences are SGHDT and YYEEEE. The CDR3 protein is CASSWDRPYEQYF. In DNA, the CDR3 is TGTGCCAGCAGCTGGGACAGGCCGTACGAGCAGTACTTC.

This chain connects TRBV11-2 to TRBJ2-7, with TRBD1 matching 11 bases. Germline V lookup: CDR1 SGHAT, CDR2 FQNNGV. The CDR3 has 15 amino acids. Trimming at V came to 5 bases and at J to 5 bases, leaving 8 bases not matched to a gene. This chain's CDR3 is CASSPGTGGTNEQYF. CDR3 DNA sequence: TGTGCCAGCAGCCCCGGGACAGGGGGAACGAACGAGCAGTACTTC.

This clonotype came up a few times. The J gene is TRBJ2-3, the V gene TRBV24-1, with D possibly matching TRBD1 (6 bases). CDR1 and CDR2 from the germline V gene are KGHDR and SFDVKD. V dropped 11 bases and J dropped 4 bases, with 12 bases sitting between them. There are 12 residues in the CDR3. The CDR3 sequence is CAIQGRADTQYF. The CDR3 nucleotides read TGTGCCATACAGGGAAGAGCAGATACGCAGTATTTT.

This clonotype was counted once. The chain links TRBV19 to TRBJ2-7, with 10 bases identical to TRBD1. The germline gives CDR1 LNHDA, CDR2 SQIVND (reference sequence). CDR3 length equals 13 residues. V was pared by 5 bases and J by 10 bases, with 8 bases of the junction left unmatched. The CDR3 here is CASSPGQGWNQYF. CDR3 coding DNA: TGTGCCAGTAGTCCGGGACAGGGGTGGAACCAGTACTTC.

The chain couples TRBV15 to TRBJ2-1; D is uncertain. The V and J ends lost 7 bases and 4 bases respectively, with 14 bases between them. The CDR3 is 14 amino acids. Germline CDR1 reads LNHNV; CDR2 reads YYDKDF (reference sequence). The CDR3 spells CATKTVGIYNEQFF. The CDR3 nucleotides are TGTGCCACCAAAACGGTTGGGATATACAATGAGCAGTTCTTC.

V usage is TRBV21-1 and J usage is TRBJ2-4; the tabulated D call, TRBD2, remains unverified against the DNA. TRBV21-1 is a documented pseudogene. The length of the CDR3 is 16 residues. The CDR3 DNA is TGTGCCAGCAGACCCGCGGGGAGGGATGACGAAAACATTCAGTACTTC. Protein: CASRPAGRDDENIQYF.

V and J are TRBV30 and TRBJ1-6, with 8 bases matching TRBD1. J gave up 10 bases and V 4 bases, and 9 bases lay outside the gene matches. This CDR3 spans 14 amino acids. Per the germline V gene, CDR1 is GTSNPN and CDR2 is SVGIG (reference sequence). The CDR3 coding sequence is TGTGCCTGGAACTTGGACAGGGTGGGATCACCCCTCCACTTT. It specifies CAWNLDRVGSPLHF.

This clonotype has only a few counts. The chain employs TRBV7-3 and TRBJ2-3, with D tentatively TRBD1 (6 bases). CDR3 length: 17 residues. V lost 0 bases to trimming and J lost 6 bases, with 19 bases between them. Germline V gives CDR1 SGHTA, CDR2 FQGTGA. The CDR3 is CASSLTGRNRQGDTQYF. CDR3 DNA: TGTGCCAGCAGCTTAACTGGGCGGAACCGCCAGGGGGATACGCAGTATTTT.

CDR3 protein: CASSPGGGEADTQYF. The CDR3 DNA is TGTGCCAGCAGCCCCGGAGGGGGGGAGGCAGATACGCAGTATTTT. The chain recombines TRBV9 with TRBJ2-3, with D perhaps TRBD2 (7 bases). The ends were cut back, 4 bases at V and 4 bases at J, with 16 bases in the middle. The CDR3 is made up of 15 amino acids. Germline V gene data show CDR1 as SGDLS and CDR2 as YYNGEE.

This clonotype was counted only a few times. The rearrangement links TRBV21-1 to TRBJ2-1; the table's D call, TRBD2, has no DNA check behind it. TRBV21-1 is a known pseudogene. CDR3 length: 19 residues. CDR3 region: CASSIGLAGQKSSYNEQFF. Written as DNA, the CDR3 is TGTGCCAGCAGCATAGGTCTAGCGGGGCAAAAGAGCTCCTACAATGAGCAGTTCTTC.

This chain uses TRBV6-2 or TRBV6-3 with TRBJ2-5; 8 nucleotides agree with TRBD1. The germline gives CDR1 MNHEY, CDR2 SVGEGT. The CDR3 sequence is 15 residues long. Unmatched junction bases numbered 8, after V lost 4 bases and J lost 4 bases. The CDR3 protein is CASSSTTGVGETQYF. In DNA form, the CDR3 reads TGTGCCAGCAGTTCGACGACAGGGGTAGGAGAGACCCAGTACTTC.

This clonotype was seen a few times. DNA for the CDR3: TGTGCCAGCAGTTCAAGCGGGTGGTTCGGGGAGCTGTTTTTT. Encoded protein: CASSSSGWFGELFF. This rearrangement joins TRBV3-1 to TRBJ2-2; perhaps TRBD2 as D (6 bases). Per the germline V gene, CDR1 is LGHDT and CDR2 is YNNKEL (reference sequence). The CDR3 contains 14 residues. V shed 6 bases and J shed 7 bases, with 15 bases lying between them.

This chain joins TRBV6-6 and TRBJ1-2; D is possibly TRBD1 (6 bases). The germline V and J ends were trimmed by 4 bases and 2 bases, with 14 bases remaining between them. There are 15 residues in the CDR3. Germline V gene data show CDR1 as MNHNY and CDR2 as SVGAGI (reference sequence). CDR3 loop: CASSSRAGANYGYTF. CDR3 DNA sequence: TGTGCCAGCAGTTCGCGGGCGGGGGCGAACTATGGCTACACCTTC.

As regards this clonotype: An end of the junction differs from the germline gene, which may be a read error. CDR3 amino acids: CVSREEGTGYF. As DNA, the CDR3 is TGTGTCAGTAGGGAAGAGGGCACCGGGTATTTT. The chain uses TRBV19 and TRBJ2-3; weak D call: TRBD2 (5 bases). CDR1 is LNHDA, CDR2 SQIVND, per germline (reference sequence). The CDR3 extends over 11 amino acids.

This clonotype was observed many times. V and J are TRBV7-6 and TRBJ2-2, with 7 bases aligning to TRBD2. Germline trimming cut 1 base from V and 0 bases from J; bases unmatched to any gene: 5. CDR1 is SGHVS, CDR2 FNYEAQ, per germline. The CDR3 is 17 amino acids. This CDR3 reads CASSLVGGDPNTGELFF. Here the CDR3 DNA reads TGTGCCAGCAGCTTAGTGGGGGGGGACCCGAACACCGGGGAGCTGTTTTTT.

This rearrangement joins TRBV10-1 to TRBJ2-1; D is undetermined. This CDR3 spans 11 amino acids. Germline V gene sequence: CDR1 WNHNN, CDR2 SYGVQD (reference sequence). V was clipped by 6 bases and J by 6 bases, with 6 bases between them. CDR3 sequence (DNA): TGCGCCAGCAGGGCTAGCAATGAGCAGTTCTTC. Amino acid sequence: CASRASNEQFF.

The table lists this clonotype with many counts. The CDR3 here is CASSSAGTAGGEQFF. In nucleotides, the CDR3 is TGTGCCAGCAGCTCTGCCGGGACAGCCGGAGGTGAGCAGTTCTTC. V is TRBV5-6 and J is TRBJ2-1; 7 nucleotides match TRBD1. From germline, CDR1 is SGHDT and CDR2 YYEEEE. Trimming took 3 bases from V and 9 from J; bases not matched to a gene: 12. The length of the CDR3 is 15 residues.

This clonotype has just a few counts. An end of the junction differs from the germline gene, which may be a read error. The chain links TRBV7-7 to TRBJ2-3, with 7 bases fitting TRBD1. Per germline, CDR1 SSHAT and CDR2 FNYEAQ (reference sequence). The CDR3 extends over 15 amino acids. CDR3 sequence reads: CASSVTGAATDTQYF. In DNA, the CDR3 is TGTGCTAGCAGCGTTACAGGGGCGGCCACAGATACGCAGTATTTT.